A single sample gave rise to the 25 T cell receptor beta chains below, sequenced in a study of T cells in Graves' hyperthyroidism and ophthalmopathy. RNA transcripts provided the source from which TCR beta CDR3 regions were amplified. With the HTBI primer set, the TCR CDR3 went through a first round of RT-PCR. TCRdb analysed the multiplex PCR reads with MiXCR anew, one entry per CDR3 protein. The sample records more than 450,000 distinct CDR3 sequences, approximately 14% being singletons. Sequencing was performed on blood. These receptors were collected from a woman between 40 and 50 years old with Graves' hyperthyroidism.

This clonotype was seen only once. The CDR3 sequence is CASSQSPHRGKVFIQPQHF. The CDR3 DNA sequence: TGCGCCAGCAGCCAGTCCCCGCACAGAGGAAAGGTTTTTATTCAGCCCCAGCATTTT. This chain joins TRBV4-1 and TRBJ1-5, with D unclear. Trimming left V 3 bases short and J 6 bases short, with 27 bases between. Germline assignment: CDR1 MGHRA and CDR2 YSYEKL. This CDR3 spans 19 amino acids.

This chain joins TRBV7-9 and TRBJ2-2; D possibly corresponds to TRBD2 (6 bases). The V gene lost 5 bases and the J gene lost 5 bases, with 15 bases spanning the gap. The V gene's germline CDR1 is SEHNR and CDR2 FQNEAQ (reference sequence). The CDR3 extends over 15 amino acids. In DNA, the CDR3 is TGTGCCAGCAGCCCCAGACTAGTTGATACCGGGGAGCTGTTTTTT. Protein: CASSPRLVDTGELFF.

This clonotype was detected ten times or more. This chain connects TRBV6-2 or TRBV6-3 to TRBJ2-3; 7 bases match TRBD1. The V and J ends lost 6 bases and 0 bases, in that order; junction bases with no gene match: 9. Germline V gene lookup returns CDR1 MNHEY and CDR2 SVGEGT. The CDR3 runs 16 residues. The CDR3 sequence is CASRWGQPPSTDTQYF. The CDR3 DNA reads as TGTGCCAGCAGATGGGGACAGCCGCCCAGCACAGATACGCAGTATTTT.

This clonotype was seen at least ten times. The rearrangement uses TRBV9 and TRBJ2-7; 8 nucleotides match TRBD2. Germline CDR1 and CDR2: SGDLS and YYNGEE. V trimming: 0 bases; J trimming: 4 bases; junction bases outside the gene matches: 6. The CDR3 sequence is 15 residues long. The CDR3 sequence is CASSVAGLAEYEQYF. Here the CDR3 DNA reads TGTGCCAGCAGCGTAGCCGGACTAGCAGAGTACGAGCAGTACTTC.

A few counts support this clonotype. This rearrangement joins TRBV6-1 to TRBJ2-3, with 10 bases aligning to TRBD2. V shed 5 bases and J 3 bases; nucleotides not matched to a gene: 5. From germline, CDR1 is MNHNS and CDR2 SASEGT. The CDR3 runs to 15 residues. Here the CDR3 reads CASSRASGRTDTQYF. CDR3 nucleotide sequence: TGTGCCAGCAGTAGGGCTAGCGGGAGAACAGATACGCAGTATTTT.

This clonotype was counted at least ten times. The chain recombines TRBV2 with TRBJ2-1; 11 bases map to TRBD2. Losses at the gene ends were 7 bases for V and 7 bases for J; bases not matched to a gene: 9. Germline V gives CDR1 SNHLY, CDR2 FYNNEI. The CDR3 sequence is 15 residues long. CDR3 residues: CASTRLLAGENEQFF. The CDR3 DNA reads as TGTGCCAGCACGCGCTTACTAGCGGGAGAGAATGAGCAGTTCTTC.

The chain has TRBV27 and TRBJ2-1; 14 bases align to TRBD2. V lost 5 bases to trimming and J lost 6 bases; unmatched junction nucleotides: 6. CDR1 is MNHEY, CDR2 SMNVEV, per germline (reference sequence). The CDR3 contains 16 residues. CDR3 in amino acids: CASSPGTSGRFNEQFF. The CDR3 region has the DNA TGTGCCAGCAGTCCTGGGACTAGCGGGAGATTCAATGAGCAGTTCTTC.

This clonotype was recorded a few times. The chain has TRBV20-1 and TRBJ2-3, with 14 nucleotides matching TRBD2. J gave up 4 bases and V 1 base, and 4 bases lay outside the gene matches. The CDR3 spans 16 residues. Looked up from germline, CDR1 is DFQATT and CDR2 is SNEGSKA (reference sequence). CDR3: CSARVGTSGGSDTQYF. DNA for the CDR3: TGCAGTGCTAGAGTCGGGACTAGCGGGGGATCAGATACGCAGTATTTT.

V is TRBV27 and J is TRBJ2-3; unclear D gene. The CDR3 contains 16 residues. Germline-derived CDR1 and CDR2 are MNHEY and SMNVEV (reference sequence). V lost 0 bases, J lost 3 bases, and 13 bases lay in between. The CDR3, as DNA: TGTGCCAGCAGTTTATCCGGGCCAAGCTTTACAGATACGCAGTATTTT. This gives the protein CASSLSGPSFTDTQYF.

This clonotype was recorded at least ten times. The rearrangement joins TRBV7-8 to TRBJ2-7; D not resolved. Germline CDR1 SGHVS, CDR2 FQNEAQ. The CDR3 is 12 amino acids. Between the trimmed V and J ends, which lost 5 bases and 3 bases, there was a span of 8 bases. As DNA, the CDR3 is TGTGCCAGCAGCCGAAGCTACTACGAGCAGTACTTC. Translating it yields CASSRSYYEQYF. Filled out from reference TRBV7-8 and TRBJ2-7, the complete variable domain reads GAGVSQSPRYKVAKRGQDVALRCDPISGHVSLFWYQQALGQGPEFLTYFQNEAQLDKSGLPSDRFFAERPEGSVSTLKIQRTQQEDSAVYLCASSRSYYEQYFGPGTRLTVT.

The chain employs TRBV2 and TRBJ2-7; D is perhaps TRBD1 (6 bases). Trimming left V 3 bases short and J 0 bases short, with 12 bases between. Germline CDR1 and CDR2: SNHLY and FYNNEI. This CDR3 comprises 15 residues. The CDR3 DNA sequence: TGTGCCAGCAGTGAGGGCAGGGGAGCCTCCTACGAGCAGTACTTC. It is translated as CASSEGRGASYEQYF. The full variable domain, in which reference TRBV2 and TRBJ2-7 provide the parts outside the CDR3, is EPEVTQTPSHQVTQMGQEVILRCVPISNHLYFYWYRQILGQKVEFLVSFYNNEISEKSEIFDDQFSVERPDGSNFTLKIRSTKLEDSAMYFCASSEGRGASYEQYFGPGTRLTVT.

This clonotype was recorded at least ten times. CDR3 in amino acids: CASQELAGGSDTQYF. The CDR3 bases are TGTGCCAGCCAGGAACTAGCGGGAGGGTCAGATACGCAGTATTTT. The J gene is TRBJ2-3, the V gene TRBV2, with 13 positions matching TRBD2. Germline CDR1 is SNHLY and CDR2 is FYNNEI. This CDR3 contains 15 residues. With V trimmed by 8 bases and J by 4 bases, 6 bases remained unmatched.

This clonotype was detected many times. The chain carries TRBV20-1 and TRBJ2-3; the D gene is possibly TRBD1 (6 bases). CDR3 length: 13 amino acids. The V end lost 6 bases, the J end lost 2 bases, and 12 bases lay between the germline ends. Germline loops: CDR1 DFQATT, CDR2 SNEGSKA (reference sequence). CDR3 DNA sequence: TGCAGTGCAAATACAGGGCTCACAGATACGCAGTATTTT. As protein: CSANTGLTDTQYF.

The chain uses TRBV5-1 and TRBJ1-3; weak D call: TRBD1 (5 bases). This CDR3 comprises 16 residues. Deletions cut 4 bases from V and 0 bases from J, with 14 bases between. Per germline, CDR1 SGHRS and CDR2 YFSETQ. The CDR3 sequence is CASSRDQLSSGNTIYF. In nucleotides, the CDR3 is TGCGCCAGCAGCCGGGACCAGCTGAGCTCTGGAAACACCATATATTTT.

This clonotype was recorded a few times. This chain joins TRBV29-1 and TRBJ2-5; maybe TRBD2 (6 bases). Trimming took 8 bases from V and 4 from J, leaving 17 bases between them. CDR1 is SQVTM, CDR2 ANQGSEA, per germline. CDR3 length: 13 residues. Here the CDR3 reads CSFRQTRRETQYF. The CDR3, as DNA: TGCAGCTTCAGACAGACTAGGCGAGAGACCCAGTACTTC.

This clonotype has only a few counts. This sequence may be a read error, since a much larger clone differs from it by one base. Without the conserved terminal phenylalanine or tryptophan, this CDR3 likely stems from a read error. V gene TRBV11-2 combines with J gene TRBJ1-1; D unresolved. Germline CDR1 is SGHAT and CDR2 is FQNNGV. CDR3 length equals 15 residues. V was pared by 5 bases and J by 5 bases, with 18 bases between. This chain's CDR3 is CASSMKGRLWTEAFS. CDR3 sequence (DNA): TGTGCCAGCAGCATGAAAGGACGCCTGTGGACTGAAGCTTTCTCT.

The V call is TRBV12-3 or TRBV12-4, the J call TRBJ2-1; TRBD2 matches 7 bases. With V trimmed by 6 bases and J by 11 bases, 13 bases remained unmatched. The CDR3 extends over 14 amino acids. CDR3: CASRPTSVGNKQFF. The CDR3, as DNA: TGTGCCAGCAGACCTACTAGCGTGGGAAATAAGCAGTTCTTC.

The gene calls are TRBV12-3 or TRBV12-4 and TRBJ1-5, with TRBD1 identical over 9 bases. CDR3 length: 15 residues. The V segment lost 5 bases and the J segment 4 bases; nucleotides outside the gene matches: 6. Here the CDR3 DNA reads TGTGCCAGCAGTACCGGGACAGGGCTGAATCAGCCCCAGCATTTT. Amino acids: CASSTGTGLNQPQHF.

This clonotype was recorded many times. CDR3 loop: CSARGGESSYNEQFF. CDR3 DNA: TGCAGTGCTAGAGGTGGGGAGAGCTCCTACAATGAGCAGTTCTTC. V is TRBV20-1 and J is TRBJ2-1; possibly TRBD2 for D (5 bases). Germline V gene data show CDR1 as DFQATT and CDR2 as SNEGSKA (reference sequence). Trimming shortened V by 1 base and J by 0 bases, and 10 bases separated the two germline ends. The CDR3 has 15 residues.

This clonotype was counted many times. The CDR3 is CASSGGQGYTDTQYF. DNA for the CDR3: TGCGCCAGCAGCGGGGGACAGGGTTACACAGATACGCAGTATTTT. This sequence joins TRBV5-1 and TRBJ2-3; 9 bases are a match to TRBD1. CDR1 SGHRS and CDR2 YFSETQ come from the germline V gene. CDR3 length: 15 amino acids. J was trimmed by 2 bases and V by 4 bases; bases with no gene match: 5.

Many counts were recorded for this clonotype. This chain joins TRBV20-1 and TRBJ2-3; 13 positions agree with TRBD2. This CDR3 region has 16 residues. J lost 3 bases, V lost 2 bases, and 5 bases had no gene match. Germline V gene data show CDR1 as DFQATT and CDR2 as SNEGSKA (reference sequence). CDR3 sequence reads: CSARTGLAGVTDTQYF. CDR3 bases: TGCAGTGCTAGAACCGGACTAGCGGGAGTAACAGATACGCAGTATTTT.

This clonotype was detected ten times or more. The gene calls are TRBV29-1 and TRBJ2-7, with TRBD2 as a possible D gene (5 bases). Germline CDR1 is SQVTM and CDR2 is ANQGSEA. V lost 2 bases, J lost 0 bases, and 20 bases lay in between. CDR3 length equals 17 residues. CDR3 coding DNA: TGCAGCGTTGAAAGGTGGGAGCTAGTCCTTAGCTCCTACGAGCAGTACTTC. Amino acid sequence: CSVERWELVLSSYEQYF.

The chain combines TRBV5-4 with TRBJ1-2; 12 positions agree with TRBD1. The CDR3 extends over 16 amino acids. CDR1 and CDR2 from the germline V gene are SGHNT and YYREEE (reference sequence). V dropped 0 bases and J dropped 8; count of bases not matched to a gene: 8. In nucleotides, the CDR3 is TGTGCCAGCAGCTTGGTTCCGGGACAGGGGGCAGGAGGCTACACCTTC. Protein: CASSLVPGQGAGGYTF.

J is TRBJ2-1 and V is TRBV14; 14 nucleotides line up with TRBD2. This CDR3 is built from 16 residues. Trimming took 2 bases from V and 10 from J; bases not matched to a gene: 7. Germline-derived CDR1 and CDR2 are SGHDN and FVKESK. The CDR3 region is CASSQRGTSGRGEQFF. As DNA, the CDR3 is TGTGCCAGCAGCCAAAGGGGGACTAGCGGGAGAGGGGAGCAGTTCTTC.

Only a few counts were recorded for this clonotype. The CDR3 nucleotides are TGCAGCGTTGAGTTGCGCGGGGGATCCTACAATGAGCAGTTCTTC. It codes for CSVELRGGSYNEQFF. The V gene is TRBV29-1, the J gene TRBJ2-1, with 7 bases aligning to TRBD2. CDR1 and CDR2 (germline): SQVTM, ANQGSEA. This CDR3 contains 15 residues. V was clipped by 3 bases and J by 1 base; unmatched bases: 6.